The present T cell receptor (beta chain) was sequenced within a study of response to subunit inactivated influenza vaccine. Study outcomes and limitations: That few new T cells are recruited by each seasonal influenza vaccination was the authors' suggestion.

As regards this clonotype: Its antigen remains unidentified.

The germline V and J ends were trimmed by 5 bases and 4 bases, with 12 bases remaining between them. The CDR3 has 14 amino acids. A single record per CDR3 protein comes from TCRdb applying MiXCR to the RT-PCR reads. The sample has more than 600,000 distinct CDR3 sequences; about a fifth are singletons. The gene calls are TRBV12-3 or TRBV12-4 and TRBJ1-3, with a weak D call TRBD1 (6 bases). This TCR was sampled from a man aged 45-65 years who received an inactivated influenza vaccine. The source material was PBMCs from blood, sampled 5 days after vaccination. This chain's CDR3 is CASSLGTKGNTIYF. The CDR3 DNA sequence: TGTGCCAGCAGTCTCGGGACAAAGGGAAACACCATATATTTT.